The T cell receptor beta chain under discussion was sequenced for a study of breast tumors, draining lymph nodes, adjacent tissues. TCRdb analysed the multiplex PCR reads with MiXCR anew, one entry per CDR3 protein. Among nearly 200,000 distinct CDR3 sequences listed, around 29% were seen once. Study-wide results and limits: Luminal-like breast cancer showed significantly higher tumor–nontumor repertoire similarity than basal-like. Most tumor T cells seemingly derive from lymph node, then expand in tumor.

With respect to this clonotype: Its target is unknown. One end of the junction does not line up with germline, which may come from a read error.

Axillary draining lymph nodes of breast cancer patients supplied the node samples. The TCR was taken from a female donor with breast cancer. Some clones in this sample may be carry-over from other donors' samples. Sample: axillary lymph node tissue.

CDR3 residues: CASSPRFPTSGRFKETRYF. DNA for the CDR3: TGTGCCAGCAGCCCCCGGTTCCCTACTAGCGGGAGGTTTAAAGAGACCCGGTACTTC. The chain recombines TRBV7-8 with TRBJ2-5; 12 nucleotides agree with TRBD2. Germline lookup yields CDR1 SGHVS and CDR2 FQNEAQ. This CDR3 is built from 19 residues.